This T cell receptor (beta chain) originates from a study of T cells in Graves' hyperthyroidism and ophthalmopathy. Germline CDR1 and CDR2: MDHEN and SYDVKM. V shed 8 bases and J shed 6 bases, with 19 bases lying between them. This CDR3 spans 14 amino acids. Ten or more counts support this clonotype. Authors of the study amplified TCR beta CDR3 regions from RNA transcripts. TCR CDR3 regions were first amplified by RT-PCR with HTBI primers. TCRdb fed the multiplex PCR reads into MiXCR, producing one record per CDR3 protein. Found here are around 600,000 distinct CDR3 sequences, around 15% of them singletons; the top ten hold about 12%.

Sequenced material: blood. V usage is TRBV28 and J usage is TRBJ1-1, with D unresolved. The sequence came from a woman between 50 and 59 years old with Graves' ophthalmopathy. The CDR3 DNA reads as TGTGCCAGCTGCTTCGCAGGCGGGAATTCTGAAGCTTTCTTT. It is translated as CASCFAGGNSEAFF.